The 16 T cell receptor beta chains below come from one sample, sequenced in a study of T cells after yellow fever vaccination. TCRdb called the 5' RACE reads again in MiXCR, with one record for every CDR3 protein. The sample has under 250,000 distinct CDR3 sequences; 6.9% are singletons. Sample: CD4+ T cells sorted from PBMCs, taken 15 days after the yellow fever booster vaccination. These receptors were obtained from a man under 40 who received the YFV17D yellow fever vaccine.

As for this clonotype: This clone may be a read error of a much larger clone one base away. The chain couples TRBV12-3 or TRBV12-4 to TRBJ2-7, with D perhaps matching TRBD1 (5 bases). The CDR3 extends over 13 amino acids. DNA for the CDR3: TGTGCCAGCTGTTTACTACGCCAGGGCGAGCAGTACTTC. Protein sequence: CASCLLRQGEQYF.

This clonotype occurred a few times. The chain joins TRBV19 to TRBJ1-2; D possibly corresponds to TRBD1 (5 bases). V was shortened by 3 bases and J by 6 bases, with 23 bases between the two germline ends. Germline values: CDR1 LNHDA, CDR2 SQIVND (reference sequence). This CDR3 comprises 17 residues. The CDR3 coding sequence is TGTGCCAGTAGTATTGCATTGGACGCCCGAGGGGTGGATGGCTACACCTTC. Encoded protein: CASSIALDARGVDGYTF.

CDR3 region: CASSGHGETQYF. CDR3 DNA sequence: TGTGCCAGCAGTGGACACGGGGAGACCCAGTACTTC. V usage is TRBV12-3 or TRBV12-4 and J usage is TRBJ2-5; perhaps TRBD1 as D (5 bases). Trimming cost V 5 bases and J 5 bases, with 9 bases left between them. The CDR3 extends over 12 amino acids.

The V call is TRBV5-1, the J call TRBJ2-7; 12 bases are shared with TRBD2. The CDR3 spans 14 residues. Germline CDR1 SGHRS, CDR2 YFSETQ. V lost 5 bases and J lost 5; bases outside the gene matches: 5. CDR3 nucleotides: TGCGCCAGCAGACCTAGCGGGAGGGTGCACGAGCAGTACTTC. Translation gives CASRPSGRVHEQYF.

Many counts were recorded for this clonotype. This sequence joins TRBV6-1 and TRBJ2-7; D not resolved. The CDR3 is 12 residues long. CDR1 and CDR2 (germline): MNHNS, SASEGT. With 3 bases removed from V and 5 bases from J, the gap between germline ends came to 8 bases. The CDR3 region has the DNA TGTGCCAGCAGTGAGTTAGGGAACGAGCAGTACTTC. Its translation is CASSELGNEQYF.

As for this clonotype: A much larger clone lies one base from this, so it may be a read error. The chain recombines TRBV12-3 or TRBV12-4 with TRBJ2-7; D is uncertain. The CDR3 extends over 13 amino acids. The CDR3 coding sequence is TGTACCAGCAGGCAGAGCCCCCTGGGCGAGCAGTACTTC. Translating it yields CTSRQSPLGEQYF.

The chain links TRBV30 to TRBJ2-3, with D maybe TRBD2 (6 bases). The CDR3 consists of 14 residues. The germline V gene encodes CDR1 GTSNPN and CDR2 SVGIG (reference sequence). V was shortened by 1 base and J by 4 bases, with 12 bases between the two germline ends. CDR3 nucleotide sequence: TGTGCCTGGAGTGCCACACTAGCCGCAGATACGCAGTATTTT. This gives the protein CAWSATLAADTQYF. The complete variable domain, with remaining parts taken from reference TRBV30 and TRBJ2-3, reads SQTIHQWPATLVQPVGSPLSLECTVEGTSNPNLYWYRQAAGRGLQLLFYSVGIGQISSEVPQNLSASRPQDRQFILSSKKLLLSDSGFYLCAWSATLAADTQYFGPGTRLTVL.

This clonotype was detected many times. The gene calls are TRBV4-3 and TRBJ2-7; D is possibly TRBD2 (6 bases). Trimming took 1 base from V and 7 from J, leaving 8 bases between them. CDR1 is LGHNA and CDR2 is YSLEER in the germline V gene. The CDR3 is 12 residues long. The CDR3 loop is CASSQVGGEQYF. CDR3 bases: TGCGCCAGCAGCCAAGTCGGGGGAGAGCAGTACTTC.

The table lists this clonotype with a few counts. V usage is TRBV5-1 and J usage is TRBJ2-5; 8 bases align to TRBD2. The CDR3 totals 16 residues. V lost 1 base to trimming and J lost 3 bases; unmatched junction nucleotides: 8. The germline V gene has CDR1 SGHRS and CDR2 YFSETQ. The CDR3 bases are TGCGCCAGCAGCTTGTTAGGTTTCGGGAGGGAAGAGACCCAGTACTTC. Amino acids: CASSLLGFGREETQYF. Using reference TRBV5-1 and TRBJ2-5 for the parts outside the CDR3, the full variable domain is KAGVTQTPRYLIKTRGQQVTLSCSPISGHRSVSWYQQTPGQGLQFLFEYFSETQRNKGNFPGRFSGRQFSNSRSEMNVSTLELGDSALYLCASSLLGFGREETQYFGPGTRLLVL.

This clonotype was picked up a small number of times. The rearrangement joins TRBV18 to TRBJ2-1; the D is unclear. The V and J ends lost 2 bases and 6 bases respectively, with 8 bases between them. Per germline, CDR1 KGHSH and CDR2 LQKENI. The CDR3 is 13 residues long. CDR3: CASSPGPGNEQFF. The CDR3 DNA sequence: TGTGCCAGCTCACCAGGGCCCGGCAATGAGCAGTTCTTC.

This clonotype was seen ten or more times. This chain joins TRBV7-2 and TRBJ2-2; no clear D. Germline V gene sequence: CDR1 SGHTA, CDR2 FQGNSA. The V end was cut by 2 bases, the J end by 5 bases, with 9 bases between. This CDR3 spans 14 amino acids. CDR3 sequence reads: CASSLNDPTGELFF. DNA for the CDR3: TGTGCCAGCAGCTTAAACGACCCAACCGGGGAGCTGTTTTTT.

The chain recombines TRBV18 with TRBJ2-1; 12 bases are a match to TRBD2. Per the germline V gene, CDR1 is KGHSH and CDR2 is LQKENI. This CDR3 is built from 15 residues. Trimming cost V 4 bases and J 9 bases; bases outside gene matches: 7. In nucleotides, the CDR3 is TGTGCCAGCTCACAAGCTAGCGGGAGGGCTGCTGAGCAGTTCTTC. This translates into CASSQASGRAAEQFF.

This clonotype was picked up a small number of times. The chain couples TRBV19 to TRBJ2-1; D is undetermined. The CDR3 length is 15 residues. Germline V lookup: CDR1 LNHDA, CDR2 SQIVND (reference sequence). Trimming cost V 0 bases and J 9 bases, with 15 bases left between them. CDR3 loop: CASSIERFGLGEQFF. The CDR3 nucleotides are TGTGCCAGTAGTATAGAAAGGTTCGGGTTGGGTGAGCAGTTCTTC.

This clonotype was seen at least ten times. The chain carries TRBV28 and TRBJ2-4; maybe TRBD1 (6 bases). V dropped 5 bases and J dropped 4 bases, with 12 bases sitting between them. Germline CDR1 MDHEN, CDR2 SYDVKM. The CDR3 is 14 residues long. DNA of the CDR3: TGTGCCAGCAGTCACCTTCAGGGGAAAAACATTCAGTACTTC. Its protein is CASSHLQGKNIQYF.

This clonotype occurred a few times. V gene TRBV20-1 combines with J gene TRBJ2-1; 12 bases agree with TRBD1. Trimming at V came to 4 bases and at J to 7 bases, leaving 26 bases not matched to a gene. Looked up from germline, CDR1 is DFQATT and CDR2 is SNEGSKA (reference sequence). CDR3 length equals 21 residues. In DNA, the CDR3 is TGCAGTGCTAAGAGACATCTAGGGACAGGGGGCCCGGGACTCCGTTGGAATGAGCAGTTCTTC. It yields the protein CSAKRHLGTGGPGLRWNEQFF.

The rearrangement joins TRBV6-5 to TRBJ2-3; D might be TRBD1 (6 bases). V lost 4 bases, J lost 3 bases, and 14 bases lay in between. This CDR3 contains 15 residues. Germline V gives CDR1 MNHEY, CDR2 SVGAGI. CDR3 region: CASSWQGRETDTQYF. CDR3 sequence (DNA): TGTGCCAGCAGTTGGCAGGGGAGAGAAACAGATACGCAGTATTTT.